The clone carrying this T cell receptor beta chain was detected only a few times. The time point is: blood at routine non-recurrence follow-up after resection. The authors sequenced whole RNA from tumor, nontumor lung or frozen PBMC without sorting. The presence of a unique molecular identifier marked each TCR cDNA molecule. TCRdb re-analysed the 5' RACE reads in MiXCR, keeping a single row per CDR3 protein. The data show around 120,000 distinct CDR3 sequences, more than 10% seen once. The CDR3 spans 15 residues. Trimming pared 2 bases from V and 8 bases from J, leaving 21 bases between. Germline CDR1 and CDR2: GTSNPN and SVGIG (reference sequence). The data stem from a study of spatial heterogeneity in lung cancer.

The sample here was PBMCs, taken at follow-up. The chain employs TRBV30 and TRBJ1-2, with D unclear. The clonotype was recovered from a male donor with early-stage non-small cell lung cancer. CDR3 protein: CAWSQRLGLSRGYTF. CDR3 sequence (DNA): TGTGCCTGGAGTCAAAGACTCGGGCTCTCGAGGGGCTACACCTTC.